This T cell receptor (beta chain) was sequenced in a study of blood T cell repertoires in COVID-19. The method was immunoSEQ multiplex PCR; TCRdb's version includes in-frame clones alone and lacks a portion of them. This sample has roughly 160,000 clones; about 85% occur once, and the top ten carry 0.99%. The CDR3 length is 13 residues. Trimming shortened V by 2 bases and J by 5 bases, and 9 bases separated the two germline ends. The germline V gene has CDR1 ENHRY and CDR2 SYGVKD. The chain employs TRBV10-3 and TRBJ1-1, with D perhaps TRBD1 (5 bases). The sequence came from a man aged 18 to 29 with acute or convalescent COVID-19. The specimen was peripheral blood. In DNA, the CDR3 is TGTGCCATCAGTGAGAAGGGGCTAACTGAAGCTTTCTTT. Translation: CAISEKGLTEAFF.